Presented here are 30 T cell receptor beta chains from one specimen sequenced in a study of T cells in women clearing cervical HPV infection. The repertoire was sequenced with immunoSEQ multiplex PCR; TCRdb's copy has only in-frame clones and lacks some. The listing records some 20,000 clones. Sequenced input: blood buffy coat. These receptors all stem from a woman aged 18-70 years with a cervical HPV16 infection that either progressed to CIN3+ or cleared (not recorded which).

As regards this clone: The read halts 3 residues ahead of the CDR3 end, with the missing end drawn from the germline J gene. The chain is built from TRBV19 and TRBJ1-1; 8 positions agree with TRBD1. Germline-derived CDR1 and CDR2 are LNHDA and SQIVND (reference sequence). This CDR3 is built from 16 residues. The CDR3 region is CASTPNTGTGVYEAFF. The CDR3 bases that were read are TGTGCCAGTACCCCGAATACCGGGACAGGTGTATACGAG.

The sequenced CDR3 bases are TGTGCCAGCAGCCCTATGACAGGGAACACTGAA. Its protein product is CASSPMTGNTE. The full CDR3 protein is CASSPMTGNTEAFF. The chain is built from TRBV14 and TRBJ1-1; D may be TRBD1 (6 bases). With the read ending 3 residues before the CDR3 end, the germline J gene is used to fill in that end. The CDR3 contains 14 residues. V lost 4 bases and J 1 base, leaving 10 bases between the germline ends. CDR1 is SGHDN and CDR2 is FVKESK in the germline V gene.

Turning to this clone: The read stops 3 residues short of the end of the CDR3; the missing end is completed from the germline J gene. The chain recombines TRBV6-2 or TRBV6-3 with TRBJ2-7; tentatively, D is TRBD1 (5 bases). V was trimmed by 6 bases and J by 2 bases, leaving 8 bases between them. Per the germline V gene, CDR1 is MNHEY and CDR2 is SVGEGT. The CDR3 is 12 residues long. CDR3 loop: CASSDSPYEQYF. The DNA read from the CDR3 is TGTGCCAGCAGCGACAGCCCCTACGAG.

The CDR3 bases that were read are TGCGCCAGCAGCTCCCAACGGGGGAGCACAGATACG. Protein: CASSSQRGSTDT. Given in full, the CDR3 is CASSSQRGSTDTQYF. V usage is TRBV5-1 and J usage is TRBJ2-3; D is perhaps TRBD2 (6 bases). The read terminates 3 residues before the CDR3 end, so the remaining end is supplied by the germline J gene. The CDR3 is 15 amino acids. V lost 3 bases, J lost 0 bases, and 11 bases lay in between. Germline V gene sequence: CDR1 SGHRS, CDR2 YFSETQ.

Incomplete CDR3 DNA: TGTGCCAGTACTAGCGGGGGCTACCTCTACAATGAG. Its translation: CASTSGGYLYNE. In full, the CDR3 reads CASTSGGYLYNEQFF. The chain links TRBV19 to TRBJ2-1; 10 bases agree with TRBD2. The sequence runs out 3 residues before the end of the CDR3; the remainder is reconstructed from the germline J gene. This CDR3 has 15 amino acids. Germline CDR1 and CDR2: LNHDA and SQIVND (reference sequence). V dropped 7 bases and J dropped 3; count of bases not matched to a gene: 6.

Turning to this clone: The sequenced fragment ends 3 residues before the CDR3 boundary, so the rest is inferred from the germline J gene. J is TRBJ1-5 and V is TRBV10-3, with TRBD1 identical over 8 bases. There are 16 residues in the CDR3. Germline V lookup: CDR1 ENHRY, CDR2 SYGVKD. V shed 5 bases and J 5 bases; nucleotides not matched to a gene: 11. CDR3 bases read: TGTGCCATCAGTAGCAGGGGGCAACCTCGGGATCAGCCC. The encoded protein is CAISSRGQPRDQP. The whole CDR3 sequence is CAISSRGQPRDQPQHF.

About this clone itself: The CDR3 extends 3 residues past the end of the read, so its final part is completed from the germline J gene. This chain joins TRBV7-9 and TRBJ1-1; TRBD1 aligns across 9 bases. The CDR3 sequence is 13 residues long. Germline V gene lookup returns CDR1 SEHNR and CDR2 FQNEAQ (reference sequence). V shed 5 bases, J shed 6 bases, and the junction held 4 bases outside the gene matches. The CDR3 reads CASSPGTGSEAFF. The DNA read from the CDR3 is TGTGCCAGCAGCCCAGGGACAGGGTCTGAA.

This clone is deemed medium-sized (0.01 to 0.1%) by its frequency. The read is 3 residues too short to cover the CDR3 end, so that end is filled in from the germline J gene. V and J are TRBV7-2 and TRBJ2-7; 7 bases map to TRBD1. Germline trimming cut 3 bases from V and 6 bases from J; bases unmatched to any gene: 5. This CDR3 is 13 amino acids long. The germline V gene has CDR1 SGHTA and CDR2 FQGNSA. The DNA read from the CDR3 is TGTGCCAGCAGCTTTTTAGGACAGGTCGAG. This gives the protein CASSFLGQVE. The full CDR3 protein reads CASSFLGQVEQYF.

Worth noting for this clone: The read falls 3 residues short of the CDR3 end, and the missing part is taken from the germline J gene. The chain carries TRBV20-1 and TRBJ1-3; TRBD1 agrees at 7 bases. In germline, CDR1 is DFQATT, CDR2 SNEGSKA (reference sequence). Trimming took 6 bases from V and 2 from J; bases not matched to a gene: 16. The CDR3 is 17 amino acids. CDR3 loop: CSAHTRLGGAAGNTIYF. Partial CDR3 DNA: TGCAGTGCCCACACTCGGCTAGGGGGCGCTGCTGGAAACACC.

About this clone itself: The read falls 3 residues short of the CDR3 end, and the missing part is taken from the germline J gene. The V gene is TRBV19, the J gene TRBJ2-3, with 7 bases aligning to TRBD1. CDR1 is LNHDA, CDR2 SQIVND, per germline (reference sequence). This CDR3 has 16 residues. This chain's CDR3 is CASSPRQGSFGQPQYF. CDR3 DNA, as far as it was read: TGTGCCAGTAGTCCGAGACAGGGAAGTTTTGGTCAGCCG. Full variable domain (rest looked up from reference TRBV19 and TRBJ2-3): DGGITQSPKYLFRKEGQNVTLSCEQNLNHDAMYWYRQDPGQGLRLIYYSQIVNDFQKGDIAEGYSVSREKKESFPLTVTSAQKNPTAFYLCASSPRQGSFGQPQYFGPGTRLTVL.

With regard to this clone: The read terminates 3 residues before the CDR3 end, so the remaining end is supplied by the germline J gene. V gene TRBV29-1 combines with J gene TRBJ1-3, with D uncertain. V was cut by 7 bases and J by 0 bases, with 7 bases left in between. Germline loops: CDR1 SQVTM, CDR2 ANQGSEA. The CDR3 runs 12 residues. The CDR3 DNA, read in part, is TGCAGCGCCGGTCTCTCTGGAAACACC. Translation gives CSAGLSGNT. The whole CDR3 reads CSAGLSGNTIYF.

As for this clone: The DNA ends 3 residues before the CDR3 does, and the rest of the CDR3 is filled in from the germline J gene. The chain couples TRBV7-9 to TRBJ2-2; 10 nucleotides line up with TRBD1. The CDR3 loop spans 15 amino acids. The germline V gene has CDR1 SEHNR and CDR2 FQNEAQ (reference sequence). The trim removed 5 bases at V and 3 bases at J, leaving 3 bases unmatched. CDR3 DNA (partial): TGTGCCAGCAGCCCCGGGACAGGGGACACCGGGGAG. Translation gives CASSPGTGDTGE. The CDR3 as a whole reads CASSPGTGDTGELFF.

As for this clone: The read ends 3 residues before the CDR3 terminus; that terminus is restored from the germline J gene. The V call is TRBV30, the J call TRBJ2-5; perhaps TRBD1 as D (5 bases). The germline V and J ends were trimmed by 2 bases and 4 bases, with 11 bases remaining between them. Germline V lookup: CDR1 GTSNPN, CDR2 SVGIG (reference sequence). The CDR3 contains 13 residues. CDR3 amino acids: CAWSPGSGETQYF. The part of the CDR3 DNA that was read is TGTGCCTGGAGTCCAGGGTCTGGAGAGACC. Variable domain in full (rest from reference TRBV30 and TRBJ2-5): SQTIHQWPATLVQPVGSPLSLECTVEGTSNPNLYWYRQAAGRGLQLLFYSVGIGQISSEVPQNLSASRPQDRQFILSSKKLLLSDSGFYLCAWSPGSGETQYFGPGTRLLVL.

Comment on this clone: The read finishes 3 residues shy of the CDR3 end, and the germline J gene is used to complete it. The chain carries TRBV30 and TRBJ2-2, with 8 bases identical to TRBD1. Germline lookup yields CDR1 GTSNPN and CDR2 SVGIG (reference sequence). The length of the CDR3 is 15 residues. The CDR3 spells CAWSAGQGSGEKLFF. CDR3 DNA (partial): TGTGCCTGGAGTGCAGGACAGGGAAGCGGTGAAAAG.

A word on this clone: The CDR3 end is not reached by the read, which stops 3 residues before it; the germline J gene fills it in. The V gene is TRBV6-4, the J gene TRBJ1-2, with 9 bases matching TRBD1. The CDR3 length is 13 residues. J gave up 6 bases and V 10 bases, and 9 bases lay outside the gene matches. Per the germline V gene, CDR1 is MRHNA and CDR2 is SNTAGT. CDR3 bases read: TGTGCCACCCTAGGACAGGGGACGCATGGC. Protein sequence: CATLGQGTHG. The complete CDR3 sequence is CATLGQGTHGYTF.

Of note for this clone: The DNA ends 3 residues before the CDR3 does, and the rest of the CDR3 is filled in from the germline J gene. V is TRBV5-1 and J is TRBJ2-3; 10 bases agree with TRBD2. Per germline, CDR1 SGHRS and CDR2 YFSETQ. CDR3 length: 17 residues. The CDR3 bases that were read are TGCGCCAGCAGCTTAGGGCTAGCGGGGGCCGGCCACCAGACG. Protein product: CASSLGLAGAGHQT. The CDR3 as a whole reads CASSLGLAGAGHQTQYF.

Concerning this clone: The DNA ends 3 residues before the CDR3 does, and the rest of the CDR3 is filled in from the germline J gene. The V gene is TRBV11-2, the J gene TRBJ2-3; the D gene is possibly TRBD1 (6 bases). Germline V gene lookup returns CDR1 SGHAT and CDR2 FQNNGV. The CDR3 consists of 13 residues. The sequenced part of the CDR3 DNA is TGTGCCAGCAGCTGGGGGCCCAATCAGCCG. It codes for CASSWGPNQP. The whole CDR3 is CASSWGPNQPQYF. The entire variable domain, with the rest obtained from reference TRBV11-2 and TRBJ2-3, is as follows: EAGVAQSPRYKIIEKRQSVAFWCNPISGHATLYWYQQILGQGPKLLIQFQNNGVVDDSQLPKDRFSAERLKGVDSTLKIQPAKLEDSAVYLCASSWGPNQPQYFGPGTRLTVL.

About this clone itself: The read terminates 3 residues before the CDR3 end, so the remaining end is supplied by the germline J gene. The V and J genes are TRBV6-2 or TRBV6-3 and TRBJ2-4, with D perhaps TRBD1 (5 bases). CDR1 is MNHEY and CDR2 is SVGEGT in the germline V gene. CDR3 size: 14 residues. The CDR3 protein is CASSRLTQGYGQYF. Incomplete CDR3 DNA: TGTGCCAGCAGTCGACTCACCCAGGGCTATGGT.

Points on this clone: The CDR3 is cut off 3 residues early in the read; its end comes from the germline J gene. V usage is TRBV5-4 and J usage is TRBJ2-5, with D uncertain. This CDR3 region has 13 residues. Germline V gives CDR1 SGHNT, CDR2 YYREEE (reference sequence). Here the CDR3 reads CASSLTSTDTQYF. The sequenced part of the CDR3 DNA is TGTGCCAGCAGCTTGACAAGCACAGATACC.

As to this clone: With the read ending 3 residues before the CDR3 end, the germline J gene is used to fill in that end. The rearrangement uses TRBV7-3 and TRBJ2-1; 10 bases align to TRBD1. Germline loops: CDR1 SGHTA, CDR2 FQGTGA. CDR3 length: 16 amino acids. After removal of 4 bases from V and 3 bases from J, the junction contained 6 bases not matched to a gene. CDR3 DNA, as far as it was read: TGTGCCAGCAGCTCACACCGGGACAGGGGCTACAATGAG. Amino acid sequence: CASSSHRDRGYNE. The entire CDR3 protein reads CASSSHRDRGYNEQFF.

As to this clone: The CDR3 goes on 3 residues after the read ends, and that part is filled in from the germline J gene. This chain links TRBV7-2 with TRBJ2-7; 8 bases are shared with TRBD1. The CDR3 sequence is 14 residues long. The J segment lost 3 bases and the V segment lost 8 bases, leaving 9 bases of the junction unmatched. CDR1 is SGHTA and CDR2 is FQGNSA in the germline V gene. Incomplete CDR3 DNA: TGTGCCAGCCGAAAAAGGGACAGGATCTACGAG. This sequence encodes CASRKRDRIYE. The CDR3 reads in full as CASRKRDRIYEQYF.

Concerning this clone itself: The read halts 3 residues ahead of the CDR3 end, with the missing end drawn from the germline J gene. The gene calls are TRBV5-6 and TRBJ2-2; 8 nucleotides align to TRBD1. Germline loops: CDR1 SGHDT, CDR2 YYEEEE. V lost 4 bases and J lost 5; bases outside the gene matches: 4. This CDR3 region has 14 residues. The sequenced part of the CDR3 DNA is TGTGCCAGCAGCCAGGGGGCGCGGACCGGGGAG. Translating gives CASSQGARTGE. The whole CDR3 is CASSQGARTGELFF.

About this clone itself: The CDR3 extends 3 residues past the end of the read, so its final part is completed from the germline J gene. The chain recombines TRBV18 with TRBJ1-1; D might be TRBD1 (6 bases). Germline lookup yields CDR1 KGHSH and CDR2 LQKENI. The CDR3 loop spans 16 amino acids. V was trimmed by 4 bases and J by 3 bases, leaving 18 bases between them. Partial CDR3 DNA: TGTGCCAGCTCACGCTACGCACAGGGTAGTGACACTGAA. Translated, it gives CASSRYAQGSDTE. The full CDR3 is CASSRYAQGSDTEAFF.

The covered CDR3 bases are TGTGCCAGCAGCTCCCGATACTCCTACGAC. Translation: CASSSRYSYD. The full CDR3 reads CASSSRYSYDYTF. V is TRBV7-2 and J is TRBJ1-2; unclear D gene. The sequenced fragment ends 3 residues before the CDR3 boundary, so the rest is inferred from the germline J gene. Germline CDR1 is SGHTA and CDR2 is FQGNSA. The CDR3 has 13 amino acids.

As to this clone: The read halts 3 residues ahead of the CDR3 end, with the missing end drawn from the germline J gene. V usage is TRBV20-1 and J usage is TRBJ2-2; 9 nucleotides match TRBD2. This CDR3 region has 15 residues. Germline lookup yields CDR1 DFQATT and CDR2 SNEGSKA (reference sequence). With 3 bases clipped from V and 5 bases from J, the junction kept 7 bases outside the gene matches. The sequenced CDR3 bases are TGCAGTGCTAGGGCGGGGCGGGGGGGGACCGGGGAG. The encoded protein is CSARAGRGGTGE. The entire CDR3 protein is CSARAGRGGTGELFF.

In the case of this clone: The read terminates 3 residues ahead of where the CDR3 ends, so the germline J gene completes it. The chain employs TRBV7-7 and TRBJ2-1, with a weak D call TRBD2 (5 bases). V was shortened by 0 bases and J by 7 bases, with 7 bases between the two germline ends. The CDR3 is 13 residues long. CDR1 is SSHAT and CDR2 is FNYEAQ in the germline V gene (reference sequence). CDR3 sequence: CASSLARGNEQFF. The sequenced CDR3 bases are TGTGCCAGCAGCTTAGCTCGGGGAAATGAG.

A note on this clone: The read halts 3 residues ahead of the CDR3 end, with the missing end drawn from the germline J gene. The chain joins TRBV20-1 to TRBJ2-7, with D perhaps matching TRBD1 (6 bases). The V gene lost 4 bases and the J gene lost 0 bases, with 16 bases spanning the gap. The germline gives CDR1 DFQATT, CDR2 SNEGSKA (reference sequence). CDR3 size: 15 residues. The part of the CDR3 DNA that was read is TGCAGTGCTAAAAATGGACAGTTGAGCTCCTACGAG. Translation gives CSAKNGQLSSYE. The entire CDR3 protein reads CSAKNGQLSSYEQYF.

Points on this clone: From the germline J gene comes the end of the CDR3, since the read stops 3 residues before it. This chain connects TRBV7-9 to TRBJ2-5, with a tentative D call TRBD1 (6 bases). The V and J ends lost 5 bases and 5 bases respectively, with 15 bases between them. The germline CDR1 and CDR2 sequences are SEHNR and FQNEAQ (reference sequence). CDR3 size: 14 residues. Here the CDR3 reads CASSNRQAAETQYF. Incomplete CDR3 DNA: TGTGCCAGCAGCAACAGACAGGCTGCGGAGACC.

Worth noting for this clone: The observed sequence ends 3 residues before the CDR3 terminus, with the missing tail filled in from the germline J gene. This chain joins TRBV6-4 and TRBJ2-2; 7 positions agree with TRBD1. With V trimmed by 7 bases and J by 3 bases, 5 bases remained unmatched. CDR1 MRHNA and CDR2 SNTAGT come from the germline V gene. This CDR3 comprises 14 residues. Incomplete CDR3 DNA: TGTGCCAGCACAGACAGGGCGGACACCGGGGAG. Translation: CASTDRADTGE. The full CDR3 reads CASTDRADTGELFF.

A remark on this clone: Read sequence stops 3 residues before the CDR3 end, and the germline J gene provides the missing end. V usage is TRBV20-1 and J usage is TRBJ1-4, with D perhaps TRBD1 (6 bases). The ends were cut back, 3 bases at V and 7 bases at J, with 15 bases in the middle. The CDR3 length is 14 residues. The germline CDR1 and CDR2 sequences are DFQATT and SNEGSKA (reference sequence). Partial CDR3 DNA: TGCAGTGCTAGCGTGGCGGGGGGCGGTGAAAAA. Encoded protein: CSASVAGGGEK. The CDR3 in its entirety is CSASVAGGGEKLFF.